Listed below are T cell receptor beta chains from one sample, sequenced in a study of blood T cell repertoires in COVID-19. Data came from immunoSEQ multiplex PCR; TCRdb stores just in-frame clones and leaves some out. The repertoire holds fewer than 300,000 clones, with roughly 84% as singletons. The sample was peripheral blood. The receptor set was obtained from a woman between 18 and 29 years old with acute or convalescent COVID-19. Both conserved end residues are part of each CDR3. D genes are given only for firm matches. A row's size may be missing; if present it is once, few, many or a size class.

V gene,clone size,D gene,J gene,CDR3 protein,CDR3 DNA
TRBV6-5,-,-,TRBJ1-2,CASSYLGGDGYTF,TGTGCCAGCAGTTACTTAGGGGGAGATGGCTACACCTTC
TRBV29-1,-,TRBD1,TRBJ1-2,CSVVTGAHWGYTF,TGCAGCGTTGTCACAGGGGCTCATTGGGGCTACACCTTC
TRBV7-9,-,TRBD1,TRBJ1-1,CASHDQGVPNTEAFF,TGTGCCAGTCATGATCAGGGGGTGCCGAACACTGAAGCTTTCTTT
TRBV6-2/TRBV6-3,-,-,TRBJ2-1,CASSYSTGTWWGENEQFF,TGTGCCAGCAGTTACAGCACCGGAACCTGGTGGGGGGAGAATGAGCAGTTCTTC
TRBV5-6,-,TRBD2,TRBJ2-7,CASTPTGGDEQYF,TGTGCCAGCACCCCCACGGGGGGGGACGAGCAGTACTTC
TRBV7-9,-,TRBD1,TRBJ1-4,CASSTSDRDNEKLFF,TGTGCCAGCAGCACCTCGGACAGGGATAATGAAAAACTGTTTTTT
TRBV10-3,-,-,TRBJ1-3,CAIAPGSGNTIYF,TGTGCCATCGCTCCAGGCTCTGGAAACACCATATATTTT
TRBV4-3,-,-,TRBJ2-2,CASSPWGGSGELFF,TGCGCCAGCAGTCCCTGGGGGGGCTCCGGGGAGCTGTTTTTT
TRBV30,-,TRBD1,TRBJ2-1,CAWTRLEGATYNEQFF,TGTGCCTGGACTAGGTTAGAGGGGGCAACCTACAATGAGCAGTTCTTC
TRBV4-1,few,-,TRBJ2-3,CASSQGLVGRTSTDTQYF,TGCGCCAGCAGCCAAGGCTTGGTAGGGCGGACTAGCACAGATACGCAGTATTTT
TRBV5-1,-,-,TRBJ1-2,CASSLGQGTYGYTF,TGCGCCAGCAGCTTGGGGCAGGGTACCTATGGCTACACCTTC
TRBV27,-,-,TRBJ1-6,CAAGRKINSPLHF,TGTGCCGCGGGGCGGAAAATTAATTCACCCCTCCACTTT
TRBV29-1,-,-,TRBJ1-5,CSVIGGINQPQHF,TGCAGCGTTATAGGGGGAATTAATCAGCCCCAGCATTTT
TRBV3-1/TRBV3-2,-,TRBD1,TRBJ1-5,CASRDRAEGSNQPQHF,TGTGCCAGTCGGGACAGGGCCGAGGGTAGCAATCAGCCCCAGCATTTT
TRBV2,-,TRBD2,TRBJ2-7,CASRDGTSRLYEQYF,TGTGCCAGCAGAGATGGGACTAGCAGGCTTTACGAGCAGTACTTC
TRBV7-2,few,TRBD2,TRBJ2-7,CASSLGGTSGSYEQYF,TGTGCCAGCAGCTTAGGGGGGACTAGCGGGAGTTACGAGCAGTACTTC
TRBV6-5,-,-,TRBJ2-1,CASTSRSSYNEQFF,TGTGCCAGCACCTCCCGGAGCTCCTACAATGAGCAGTTCTTC
TRBV5-6,-,TRBD1,TRBJ2-1,CASSWTGPNEQFF,TGTGCCAGCAGCTGGACAGGACCTAATGAGCAGTTCTTC
TRBV6-2/TRBV6-3,-,TRBD2,TRBJ2-1,CASSYSPGTSGPSSYNEQFF,TGTGCCAGCAGTTACTCGCCCGGGACTAGCGGGCCGAGCTCCTACAATGAGCAGTTCTTC
TRBV19,-,TRBD1,TRBJ1-1,CANSPRTGIRRTEAFF,TGTGCCAATAGTCCACGGACAGGGATAAGGAGAACTGAAGCTTTCTTT
TRBV4-3,few,TRBD1,TRBJ1-5,CASSQEGGTDQPQHF,TGCGCCAGCAGCCAAGAAGGGGGGACAGATCAGCCCCAGCATTTT
TRBV2,-,-,TRBJ2-7,CASNPVGDNEQYF,TGTGCCAGCAACCCGGTGGGGGACAACGAGCAGTACTTC
TRBV15,-,TRBD2,TRBJ2-5,CATSMGLAGGGETQYF,TGTGCCACCAGCATGGGACTAGCGGGAGGAGGAGAGACCCAGTACTTC
TRBV6-2/TRBV6-3,-,-,TRBJ1-5,CASSYSGRVAPQHF,TGTGCCAGCAGTTACTCTGGCAGGGTGGCGCCCCAGCATTTT